The next 3 T cell receptor beta chains were all read from a single sample in a study of T cell repertoires in cytomegalovirus infection. TCRdb reprocessed the reads via MiXCR and lists one record per CDR3 protein. The table includes fewer than 200,000 distinct CDR3 sequences, under 25% detected once. Sequenced sample: PBMCs. Source of these receptors: a human donor in good health (CMV status not recorded). Some clones in this sample may be carry-over from other donors' samples.

The table lists this clonotype with many counts. V gene TRBV28 combines with J gene TRBJ2-3; TRBD2 might be the D (5 bases). The CDR3 consists of 16 residues. Germline CDR1 is MDHEN and CDR2 is SYDVKM. The germline V and J ends were trimmed by 5 bases and 2 bases, with 17 bases remaining between them. CDR3 coding DNA: TGTGCCAGCAGTCCCTCTCTGGGAGCGGACACAGATACGCAGTATTTT. The encoded protein is CASSPSLGADTDTQYF. Full variable domain (outside the CDR3, taken from reference TRBV28 and TRBJ2-3): DVKVTQSSRYLVKRTGEKVFLECVQDMDHENMFWYRQDPGLGLRLIYFSYDVKMKEKGDIPEGYSVSREKKERFSLILESASTNQTSMYLCASSPSLGADTDTQYFGPGTRLTVL.

This clonotype was counted at least ten times. The J gene is TRBJ1-1, the V gene TRBV7-8; unclear D gene. V was cut by 5 bases and J by 0 bases, with 19 bases left in between. Germline V gene sequence: CDR1 SGHVS, CDR2 FQNEAQ. CDR3 size: 17 residues. CDR3 sequence (DNA): TGTGCCAGCAGCCCGAGTAGGCAGCTAGGATTGAACACTGAAGCTTTCTTT. Amino acids: CASSPSRQLGLNTEAFF.

The chain recombines TRBV2 with TRBJ2-3, with 11 bases that match TRBD2. The length of the CDR3 is 15 residues. The V segment lost 8 bases and the J segment 2 bases; nucleotides outside the gene matches: 6. Germline assignment: CDR1 SNHLY and CDR2 FYNNEI. The CDR3 protein is CASVGLAGVTDTQYF. The CDR3 DNA reads as TGTGCCAGCGTTGGACTAGCGGGTGTCACAGATACGCAGTATTTT.